Listed below are T cell receptor beta chains from one sample, sequenced in a study of shared clonotypes between healthy human individuals. Only in-frame clones appear in the TCRdb table, and some are missing; sequencing was by immunoSEQ multiplex PCR. The data show over 1.5 million clones, 95% to 99% seen once. The material sequenced was naive CD4+ T cells sorted from blood. These receptors all stem from a man aged 25-45 years in good health. The CDR3 runs from the conserved cysteine through the conserved F or W.

V	J	CDR3
TRBV28	TRBJ1-5	CASSSPGGYSNQPQHF
TRBV7-9	TRBJ2-1	CASSPLTGSYNEQFF
TRBV14	TRBJ2-1	CASSFELARRNEQFF
TRBV11-2	TRBJ2-7	CASSRGPTYEQYF
TRBV18	TRBJ2-1	CASSPSRDSEQFF
TRBV5-1	TRBJ2-7	CASSLAIRDSTYEQYF
TRBV28	TRBJ2-2	CASRPQGNTGELFF
TRBV19	TRBJ2-2	CASSIPTRGSVAGELFF
TRBV9	TRBJ2-3	CASSVASSGMTDTQYF
TRBV5-1	TRBJ2-7	CASSRDREVPRYEQYF
TRBV7-9	TRBJ1-5	CASSLGERGMRNQPQHF
TRBV9	TRBJ1-4	CASSSGTHEKLFF
TRBV18	TRBJ2-7	CASSHRREQGAVHEQYF
TRBV7-8	TRBJ2-1	CASSSHRVTAGYNEQFF
TRBV5-1	TRBJ1-1	CASSLIGGNTEAFF
TRBV6-1	TRBJ1-1	CASSHLGVAFF
TRBV10-1	TRBJ2-2	CASSDGAFSGELFF
TRBV11-2	TRBJ2-5	CASSSRTQETQYF
TRBV9	TRBJ2-3	CASSPQTSTDTQYF
TRBV19	TRBJ1-5	CASSIPGARQPQHF
TRBV19	TRBJ2-7	CASRAGNYEQYF
TRBV11-2	TRBJ2-7	CASSLAPDSIGLF
TRBV10-1	TRBJ1-2	CASSDRAGVGYTF
TRBV19	TRBJ2-1	CASRTSGTREQFF
TRBV5-6	TRBJ2-7	CASSLFPGDRVYEQYF
TRBV13	TRBJ2-7	CASRRSGSSYEQYF
TRBV6-5	TRBJ2-5	CASRGRGRQETQYF
TRBV30	TRBJ1-4	CAWSVRGREKLFF